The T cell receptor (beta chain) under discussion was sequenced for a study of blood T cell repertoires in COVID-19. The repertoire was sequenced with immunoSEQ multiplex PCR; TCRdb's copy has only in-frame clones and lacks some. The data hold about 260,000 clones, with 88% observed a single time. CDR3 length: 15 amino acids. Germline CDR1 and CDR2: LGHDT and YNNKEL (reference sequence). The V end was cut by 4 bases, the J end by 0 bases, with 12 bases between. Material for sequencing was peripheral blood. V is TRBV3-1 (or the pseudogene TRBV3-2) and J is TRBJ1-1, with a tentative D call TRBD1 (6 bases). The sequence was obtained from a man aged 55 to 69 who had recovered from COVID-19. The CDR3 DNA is TGTGCCAGCAGCCCGAGGGGGGGGATGAACACTGAAGCTTTCTTT. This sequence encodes CASSPRGGMNTEAFF.